This T cell receptor (beta chain) comes out of a study of human T cells and chemical hapten exposure (dated by TCRdb to about 2021). Regarding the research as a whole: For sensitization, 2% DPC in acetone was applied to a 2 cm by 2 cm area of upper inner arm skin. Patients additionally received weekly therapeutic DPC doses to the scalp throughout the approximately 22-week study period. Patch tests used Finn chambers with 0.01% DPC on the upper back, scored after 6 days by International Contact Dermatitis Research Group standards. Most of the patients in the cohort were female, and the cohort covered alopecia areata with under or over 50% scalp involvement, alopecia totalis and alopecia universalis. Libraries were pooled for sequencing, and per-sample TCR yields varied mainly because of small differences in library volumes within the pool. In alopecia patients, the study followed how the peripheral blood TCR repertoire changed in vivo over primary and secondary sensitization to diphenylcyclopropenone (DPC), a hapten. Blood samples were taken from patients before sensitization (week 0) and at 2, 6 and about 24 weeks after DPC sensitization. About 27 alopecia patients gave blood for TCR sequencing at one to four time points (pre-sensitization, 2, 6 and 24 weeks).

The receptor library was made with RACE. Data came from a NextSeq 500. During library preparation, unique molecular identifiers were attached to individual cDNA molecules so that TCRs could be counted quantitatively and reproducibly. Each blood RNA sample was used to sequence both TCR alpha and TCR beta chains. On the authors' methods: The median number of TCRs per sample was approximately 96,000, ranging from about 20,000 to 750,000. The Decombinator software suite was used to annotate the V, J and CDR3 of the TCR reads. To make PS versus PT1 abundance plots, every sample was subsampled to the same number of TCRs (28,000). TCRs were defined as expanded if absent before sensitization and observed at least eight times at the 2-week time point. TCRdb trimmed public reads at Q25 via fastp, called clones via MiXCR and kept in-frame beta chains. Rows merge per CDR3 protein into single entries with the most common DNA and genes. The V and J calls and clone size are TCRdb's, not the authors'. Here the sample has more than 250,000 distinct CDR3 sequences; approximately 8.4% occur a single time. Approximately 2.3% of the sample is taken by the ten largest.

This clonotype was observed at least ten times. No cognate antigen has been identified for it. No base quality values were provided; no much bigger clone lies one nucleotide off. Per the publication, the time point label means: pre-sensitization, week 0. This specimen's treatment or condition label, per the study, means: therapeutic diphenylcyclopropenone sensitization with weekly scalp DPC. At each patch-test visit, blood was drawn before the patch test was applied. Patients were eligible if aged 18 to 70, diagnosed with alopecia and judged suitable for DPC therapy, and pregnant patients were excluded. Total RNA was extracted from unfractionated whole blood that had been collected in Tempus Blood RNA tubes. Broad study findings and their caveats: The number of PT1 expanded TCRs positively correlated with patch test score, significant at thresholds 8, 16 and 32 but not 4. Repeated subsampling changed both the strength of the expansion versus patch-test correlation and the threshold at which that correlation became significant. Because all patients had alopecia, a presumed autoimmune disease, the immune response of the patients might differ from that of healthy individuals. DPC sensitization did not change how many TCRs were above 1 in 1000 frequency, and no evidence was found of alterations in global repertoire structure. Significantly more large CDR3 similarity clusters were formed by expanded TCRs than by pre-sensitization or healthy control sets, consistent with antigen-driven responses.

This TCR was sampled from a woman in her thirties or forties with alopecia areata. Some clones in this sample may be carry-over from other donors' samples. The material sequenced was whole blood, taken in connection with sensitization to the hapten diphenylcyclopropenone (DPC).

The CDR3 has the sequence CASKGGSSGSTEAFF. The bases are TGTGCCAGCAAGGGGGGGAGTAGTGGGAGCACTGAAGCTTTCTTT. The sequence is built from TRBV28 and TRBJ1-1; the D gene is perhaps TRBD1, on 6 matching bases. Trimming removed 7 bases from V and 4 bases from J, leaving 19 bases between the germline ends. The CDR3 numbers 15 residues from cysteine through phenylalanine. Only the CDR3 part of the read is kept: 45 bases, read in frame from the first base. The CDR1 and CDR2 encoded by the germline V gene are MDHEN and SYDVKM.